A single T cell receptor (beta chain) is shown here with its context. The antigen remains undetermined. This specimen belongs to a study of T cell responses to AZD1222 COVID-19 vaccine. General study results and limits: Unmutated variant regions are reportedly targeted by nearly half of spike-specific TCRs. Dominant at 160-218 and 743-854, vaccine-associated CD4 TCRs also spanned spike. Donor demographics were predominantly white British with a female majority; clonal diversity may be underestimated.

The protocol was immunoSEQ multiplex PCR, while the TCRdb copy is restricted to in-frame clones and leaves out a portion. The sample has nearly 110,000 clones; around 90% are singletons. The germline CDR1 and CDR2 sequences are MNHEY and SVGAGI. Trimming took 8 bases from V and 6 from J, leaving 17 bases between them. The CDR3 covers 14 residues. The sequencing used peripheral blood, collected on day 0 of AZD1222 vaccination. This TCR came from an adult in good health. The chain recombines TRBV6-5 with TRBJ2-1; tentatively, D is TRBD1 or TRBD2 (5 bases each). CDR3 nucleotides: TGTGCCAGCCGGACGGGACGATCAATCAATGAGCAGTTCTTC. Translated, it gives CASRTGRSINEQFF.